The present TCR beta chain was sequenced within a study of cytomegalovirus exposure and HLA in healthy donors. Study-wide context: An earlier analysis identified some 110 million unique TCR beta sequences in about 190 million T cells. Overall study findings and caveats: A later analysis linked a missense variant in DCLRE1C to the trimming of TCR beta V and J genes.

The donors were healthy bone marrow donors. PCR was performed using 60 Vbeta and 13 Jbeta primers. How the authors handled the data: Later work found 74 million or so unique TCR beta chains, with some 11 million shared. Assay used: immunoSEQ multiplex PCR; TCRdb lists only in-frame clones, some missing. V, J and clone size were drawn from that table, and D and trimming were deduced from the DNA. The repertoire holds more than 60,000 clones, with around 76% as singletons. Details on this clone: Its antigen is undetermined.

Sequenced input: PBMCs. The clonotype originates from a man between 18 and 35 years old in good health and CMV-seronegative.

In DNA form, the CDR3 reads TGTGCCAGCAGTGAACGACTTAGCACAGATACGCAGTATTTT. This encodes CASSERLSTDTQYF. The J gene is TRBJ2-3, the V gene TRBV2; D ambiguous. The ends were cut back, 2 bases at V and 0 bases at J, with 6 bases in the middle. The CDR3 totals 14 residues. Germline-derived CDR1 and CDR2 are SNHLY and FYNNEI.